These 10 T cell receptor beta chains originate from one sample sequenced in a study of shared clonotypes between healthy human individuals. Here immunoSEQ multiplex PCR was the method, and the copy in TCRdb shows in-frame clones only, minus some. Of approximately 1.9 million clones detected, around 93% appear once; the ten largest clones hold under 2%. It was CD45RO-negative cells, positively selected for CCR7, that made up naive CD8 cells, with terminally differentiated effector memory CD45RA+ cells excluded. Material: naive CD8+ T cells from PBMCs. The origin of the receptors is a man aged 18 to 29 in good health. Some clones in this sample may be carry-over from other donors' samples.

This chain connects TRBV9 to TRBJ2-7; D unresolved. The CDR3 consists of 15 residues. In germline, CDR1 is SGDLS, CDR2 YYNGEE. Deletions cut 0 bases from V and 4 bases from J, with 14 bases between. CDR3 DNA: TGTGCCAGCAGCGTAGATTGGACCGTAGGGTACGAGCAGTACTTC. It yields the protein CASSVDWTVGYEQYF.

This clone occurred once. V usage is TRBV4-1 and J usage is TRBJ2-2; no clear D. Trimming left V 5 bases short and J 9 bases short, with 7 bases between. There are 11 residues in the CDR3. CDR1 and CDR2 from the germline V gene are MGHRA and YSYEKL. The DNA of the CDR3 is TGCGCCAGCAGCGACTTGAGGGAGCTGTTTTTT. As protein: CASSDLRELFF.

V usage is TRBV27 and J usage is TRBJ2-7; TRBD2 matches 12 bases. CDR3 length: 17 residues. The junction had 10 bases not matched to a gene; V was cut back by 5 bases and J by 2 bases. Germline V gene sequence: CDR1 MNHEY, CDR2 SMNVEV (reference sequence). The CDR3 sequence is CASSLPSTSGSPYEQYF. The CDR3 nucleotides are TGTGCCAGCAGTCTCCCCTCGACTAGCGGGAGCCCCTACGAGCAGTACTTC.

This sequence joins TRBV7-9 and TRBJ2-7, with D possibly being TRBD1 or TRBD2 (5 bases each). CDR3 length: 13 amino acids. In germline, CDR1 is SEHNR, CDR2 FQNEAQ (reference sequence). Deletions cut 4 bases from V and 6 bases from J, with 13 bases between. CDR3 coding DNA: TGTGCCAGCAGCTCAAGCTTGGGGACCGAGCAGTACTTC. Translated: CASSSSLGTEQYF.

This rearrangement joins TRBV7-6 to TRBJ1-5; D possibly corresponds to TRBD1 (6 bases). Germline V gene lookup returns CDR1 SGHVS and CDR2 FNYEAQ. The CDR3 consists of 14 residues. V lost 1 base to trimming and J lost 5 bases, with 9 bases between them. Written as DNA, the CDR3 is TGTGCCAGCAGCTTAGTTGAGGGGGATCAGCCCCAGCATTTT. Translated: CASSLVEGDQPQHF.

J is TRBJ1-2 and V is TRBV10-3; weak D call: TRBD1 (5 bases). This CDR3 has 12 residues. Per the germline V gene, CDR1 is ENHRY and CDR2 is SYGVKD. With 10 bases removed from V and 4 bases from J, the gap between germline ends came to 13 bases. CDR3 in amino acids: CATGGLGYGYTF. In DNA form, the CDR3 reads TGTGCCACGGGGGGATTAGGCTATGGCTACACCTTC.

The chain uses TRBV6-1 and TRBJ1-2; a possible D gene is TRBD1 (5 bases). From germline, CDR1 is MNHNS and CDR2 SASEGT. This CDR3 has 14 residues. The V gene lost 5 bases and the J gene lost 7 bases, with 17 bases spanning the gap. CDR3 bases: TGTGCCAGCAGTTCCGGGGCCCACGAGGGTGGCTACACCTTC. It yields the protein CASSSGAHEGGYTF.

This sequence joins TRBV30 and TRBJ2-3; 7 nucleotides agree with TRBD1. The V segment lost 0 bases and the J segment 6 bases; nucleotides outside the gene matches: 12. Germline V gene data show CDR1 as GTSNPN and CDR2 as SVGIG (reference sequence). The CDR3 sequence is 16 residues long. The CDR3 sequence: CAWSVQGTDLRDTQYF. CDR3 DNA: TGTGCCTGGAGTGTACAAGGGACAGACCTTAGGGATACGCAGTATTTT.

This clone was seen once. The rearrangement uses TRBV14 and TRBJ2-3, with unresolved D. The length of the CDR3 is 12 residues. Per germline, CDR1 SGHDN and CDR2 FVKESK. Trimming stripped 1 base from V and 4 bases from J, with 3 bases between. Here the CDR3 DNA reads TGTGCCAGCAGCCAAGGGCCAGATACGCAGTATTTT. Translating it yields CASSQGPDTQYF.

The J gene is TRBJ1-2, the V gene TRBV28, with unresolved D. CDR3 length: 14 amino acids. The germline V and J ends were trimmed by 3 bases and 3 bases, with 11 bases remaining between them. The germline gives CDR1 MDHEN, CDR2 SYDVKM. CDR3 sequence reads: CASSFGQVDYGYTF. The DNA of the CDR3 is TGTGCCAGCAGTTTCGGTCAGGTGGACTATGGCTACACCTTC.